This T cell receptor (beta chain) is from a study of cytomegalovirus exposure and HLA in healthy donors. Study-wide results and caveats: The listing of 150 to 200 TCR beta chains classed them as cytomegalovirus-associated.

CDR1 and CDR2 (germline): SGDLS, YYNGEE. The CDR3 extends over 16 amino acids. V was shortened by 1 base and J by 6 bases, with 20 bases between the two germline ends. About this clone: What it recognizes is unknown.

A roughly 120-subject validation cohort, separate from the 666-subject first cohort, supplied the donors. TCRdb's copy holds only in-frame clones and misses some; the assay was immunoSEQ multiplex PCR. The data contain 180,000 or so clones, about nine tenths of them singletons. The chain employs TRBV9 and TRBJ2-7; D may be TRBD1 (6 bases). Sequencing was carried out using PBMCs. The receptor's source is a man aged 30-40 years in good health and CMV-seropositive. The CDR3 loop is CASSVIGTSPLSEQYF. The DNA for the CDR3 is TGTGCCAGCAGCGTAATCGGGACAAGCCCTCTCTCCGAGCAGTACTTC.